This T cell receptor (beta chain) was sequenced during a study of T cells in narcolepsy. General study results and limits: In some patient and control memory CD4+ samples, autoreactive clones were absent.

The method was immunoSEQ multiplex PCR; TCRdb's version includes in-frame clones alone and lacks a portion of them. The sample holds tens of thousands of clones, 70% to 85% seen once. Germline V CDR1 and CDR2: MNHEY, SMNVEV (reference sequence). The CDR3 length is 14 residues. Trimming took 3 bases from V and 8 from J; bases not matched to a gene: 8. Remarks on this clone: Its matching antigen is unknown.

The rearrangement joins TRBV27 to TRBJ1-2; 8 positions match TRBD1. Sample: CD45RA- memory CD4+ T cells from PBMCs. The sequence came from a human donor with narcolepsy. The CDR3 coding sequence is TGTGCCAGCAGTTTGGGGGCAGGGGGCTCCGGCTACACCTTC. It yields the protein CASSLGAGGSGYTF.